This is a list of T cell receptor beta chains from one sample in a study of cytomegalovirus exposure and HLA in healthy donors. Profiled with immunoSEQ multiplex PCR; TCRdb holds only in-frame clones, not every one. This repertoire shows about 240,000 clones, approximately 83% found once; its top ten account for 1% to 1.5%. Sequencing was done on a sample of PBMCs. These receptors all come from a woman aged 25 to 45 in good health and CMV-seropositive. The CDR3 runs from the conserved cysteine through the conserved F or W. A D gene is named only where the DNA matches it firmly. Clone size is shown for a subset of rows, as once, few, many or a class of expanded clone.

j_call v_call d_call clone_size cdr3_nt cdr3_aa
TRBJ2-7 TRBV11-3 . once TGTGCCAGCACCACCATATCAGGCTCCTACGAGCAGTACTTC CASTTISGSYEQYF
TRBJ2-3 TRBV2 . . TGTGCCAGCAGTGACCCCAGCGGAAGCACAGATACGCAGTATTTT CASSDPSGSTDTQYF
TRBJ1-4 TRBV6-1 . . TGTGCCAGCAGTGGTCCGGGACATAGTAATGAAAAACTGTTTTTT CASSGPGHSNEKLFF
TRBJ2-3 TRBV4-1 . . TGCGCCAGCAGCCAAGTATTCCTTAGCACAGATACGCAGTATTTT CASSQVFLSTDTQYF
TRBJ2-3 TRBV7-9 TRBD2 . TGTGCCAGCAGCTTCCTCCTAGCGGCTAGCACAGATACGCAGTATTTT CASSFLLAASTDTQYF
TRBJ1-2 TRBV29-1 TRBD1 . TGCAGCGTACCGGGACAGGGGGCTGTTGGCTACACCTTC CSVPGQGAVGYTF
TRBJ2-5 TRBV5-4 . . TGTGCCAGCAGCTTTCCAGGGGCCGATAGTTTAGGGACCCAGTACTTC CASSFPGADSLGTQYF
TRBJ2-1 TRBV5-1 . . TGCGCCAGCAGCCCTAATCAACCGCGTAATGAGCAGTTCTTC CASSPNQPRNEQFF
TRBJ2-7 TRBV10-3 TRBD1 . TGTGCCATCAGCCCTCACCCGGGACAGGGCTACGAGCAGTACTTC CAISPHPGQGYEQYF
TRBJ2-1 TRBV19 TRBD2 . TGTGCCAGTAGTATATCTAGCGGCCGGGGTCATGAGCAGTTCTTC CASSISSGRGHEQFF
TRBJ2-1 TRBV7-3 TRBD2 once TGTGCCAGCAGCATAGCGGGAGGGCCGACCAATGAGCAGTTCTTC CASSIAGGPTNEQFF
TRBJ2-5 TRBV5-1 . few TGCGCCAGCAGCGTCAATTCAGGGGGCGGGAGAGAGACCCAGTACTTC CASSVNSGGGRETQYF
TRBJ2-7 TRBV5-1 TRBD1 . TGCGCCAGCAGCTCGGTTGTTGCGGGGGACAGGGGGCGTCGGGGGTCCTACGAGCAGTACTTC CASSSVVAGDRGRRGSYEQYF
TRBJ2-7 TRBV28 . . TGTGCCAGCAGTTTAGGGCGATTCTACGAGCAGTACTTC CASSLGRFYEQYF
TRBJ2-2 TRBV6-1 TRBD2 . TGTGCCAGCAGTGAAATCCAACTAGCGGGAGATTGGGGCGGGGAGCTGTTTTTT CASSEIQLAGDWGGELFF
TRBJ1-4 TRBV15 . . TGTGCCACCAGCAGAGCAGGGTTTAATGAAAAACTGTTTTTT CATSRAGFNEKLFF
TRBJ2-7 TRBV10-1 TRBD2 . TGCGCCAGCAGTCCGGTAGCGGGAGGGCCCGACGAGCAGTACTTC CASSPVAGGPDEQYF
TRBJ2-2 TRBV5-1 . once TGCGCCAGCAGCTTGATGGTGACAGGAAACACCGGGGAGCTGTTTTTT CASSLMVTGNTGELFF
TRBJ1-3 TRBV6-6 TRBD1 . TGTGCCAGCAGTGCTACAGGGGTCGGAAACACCATATATTTT CASSATGVGNTIYF
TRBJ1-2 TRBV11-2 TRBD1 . TGTGCCAGCAGCATCACAGGGGTGTGGAGCTATGGCTACACCTTC CASSITGVWSYGYTF
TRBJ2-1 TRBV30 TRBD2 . TGTGCCTGGAGTGTGGGGGGAGGGCCCAATGAGCAGTTCTTC CAWSVGGGPNEQFF
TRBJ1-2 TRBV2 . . TGTGCCAGCAGCCCGGGACTCACGTCCGGCTACACCTTC CASSPGLTSGYTF
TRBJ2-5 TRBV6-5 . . TGTGCCAGCAGGCCGGGACTGTGGGGGCAAGAGACCCAGTACTTC CASRPGLWGQETQYF
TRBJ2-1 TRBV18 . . TGTGCCAGCTCACCCCAACAGGGCGGTGGGTACAATGAGCAGTTCTTC CASSPQQGGGYNEQFF
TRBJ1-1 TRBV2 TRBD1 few TGTGCCAGCAGGGCAACCGGGACAGGGGGCACTGAAGCTTTCTTT CASRATGTGGTEAFF
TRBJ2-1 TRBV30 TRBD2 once TGTGCCTGGAGTGCCCACGCGGCGGGAGATCCGAATGAGCAGTTCTTC CAWSAHAAGDPNEQFF
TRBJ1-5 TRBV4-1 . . TGCGCCAGCAGCCTCAGGGGAAGGATAGATCAGCCCCAGCATTTT CASSLRGRIDQPQHF
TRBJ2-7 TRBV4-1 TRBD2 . TGCGCCAGCAGCCAACTTCCTAGCGGTACTTACGAGCAGTACTTC CASSQLPSGTYEQYF
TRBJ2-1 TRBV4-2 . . TGTGCCAGCAGGGAGGCCCACCTTTCCTACAATGAGCAGTTCTTC CASREAHLSYNEQFF
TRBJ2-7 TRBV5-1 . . TGCGCCAGCAGCTTGGCGGGTACCTCCTACGAGCAGTACTTC CASSLAGTSYEQYF
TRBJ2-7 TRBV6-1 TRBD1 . TGTGCCAGCACTAGTATTGGACAGGGGATCGACGAGCAGTACTTC CASTSIGQGIDEQYF
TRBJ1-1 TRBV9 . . TGTGCCAGCAGCGGACATATGAACACTGAAGCTTTCTTT CASSGHMNTEAFF
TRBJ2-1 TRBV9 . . TGTGCCAGCAGCGTAATCCGAGCGGGCGAGCAGTTCTTC CASSVIRAGEQFF
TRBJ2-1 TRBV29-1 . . TGCAGCGTTGGACAGGACTCCTACAATGAGCAGTTCTTC CSVGQDSYNEQFF
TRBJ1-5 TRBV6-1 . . TGTGCCATCAGTGAGTCACAGAGCAATCAGCCCCAGCATTTT CAISESQSNQPQHF
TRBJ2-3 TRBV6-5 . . TGTGCCAGCAGTTACGAGTCCGCACCCTACAGGGTACCTCAGTATTTT CASSYESAPYRVPQYF
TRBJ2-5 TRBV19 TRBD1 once TGTGCCAGTAGTATCGGCACCCGGACAGGGGAAGAGACCCAGTACTTC CASSIGTRTGEETQYF
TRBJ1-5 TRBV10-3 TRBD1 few TGTGCCATCAGTTTGGACAGGGACCAGCCCCAGCATTTT CAISLDRDQPQHF
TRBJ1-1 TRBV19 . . TGTGCCAGTAAAAGAAGGCAGGGCCCTTGGGAAGCTTTCTTT CASKRRQGPWEAFF
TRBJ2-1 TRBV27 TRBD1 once TGTGCCACCCGTGAATGGACAGGGGTGAATGAGCAGTTCTTC CATREWTGVNEQFF
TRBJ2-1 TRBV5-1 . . TGCGCCAGCAGCTTGGAGGTGGGGAGAGATGAGCAGTTCTTC CASSLEVGRDEQFF
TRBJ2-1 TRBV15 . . TGTGCCACCAGCAGAGATATCGTCCGCGGAGGCGGGGTTTACAATGAGCAGTTCTTC CATSRDIVRGGGVYNEQFF
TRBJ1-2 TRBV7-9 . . TGTGCCAGCAGCTTAGTTCAGGGTGGCTATGGCTACACCTTC CASSLVQGGYGYTF
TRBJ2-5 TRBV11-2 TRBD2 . TGTGCCAGCAGCTTAATGTCCGGGGGGATAGAGACCCAGTACTTC CASSLMSGGIETQYF
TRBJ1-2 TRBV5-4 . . TGTGCCAGCTCGACCAGGACAGAAGCTAACTATGGCTACACCTTC CASSTRTEANYGYTF
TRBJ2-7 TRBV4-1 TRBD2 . TGCGCCAGCAGCCAGACGGGGGGGATTGGCTACGAGCAGTACTTC CASSQTGGIGYEQYF
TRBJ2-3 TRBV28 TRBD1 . TGTGCCAGCAGGGACAGGGGAAGGACAGATACGCAGTATTTT CASRDRGRTDTQYF
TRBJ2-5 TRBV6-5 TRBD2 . TGTGCCAGCAGTTACTCGATACTAGCGACAGAGACCCAGTACTTC CASSYSILATETQYF